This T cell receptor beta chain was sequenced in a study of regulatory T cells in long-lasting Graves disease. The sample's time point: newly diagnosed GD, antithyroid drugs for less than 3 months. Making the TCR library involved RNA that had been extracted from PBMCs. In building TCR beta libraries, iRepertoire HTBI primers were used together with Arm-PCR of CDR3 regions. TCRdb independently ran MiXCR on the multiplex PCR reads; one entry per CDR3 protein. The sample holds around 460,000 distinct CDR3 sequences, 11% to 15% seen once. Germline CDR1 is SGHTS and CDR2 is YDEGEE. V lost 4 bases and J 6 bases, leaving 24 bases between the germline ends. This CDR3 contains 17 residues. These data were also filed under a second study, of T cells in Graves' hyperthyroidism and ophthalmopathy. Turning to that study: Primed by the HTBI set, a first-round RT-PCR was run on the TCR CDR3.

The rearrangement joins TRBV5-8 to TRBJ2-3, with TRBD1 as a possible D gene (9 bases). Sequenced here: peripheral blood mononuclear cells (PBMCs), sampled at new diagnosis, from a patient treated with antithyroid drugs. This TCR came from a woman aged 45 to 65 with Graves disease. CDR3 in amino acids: CASSPQRGTGHADTQYF. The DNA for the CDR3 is TGTGCCAGCAGCCCCCAGCGGGGGACAGGGCACGCGGATACGCAGTATTTT.